What follows are 18 T cell receptor beta chains derived from one specimen sequenced in a study of low-dose radiotherapy and immunotherapy resistance in tumors. The time point is: after trial treatment. Described treatment: LDRT plus nivolumab, ipilimumab, low-dose cyclophosphamide and aspirin (RACIN trial). TRAV- and TRBV-specific primers were used for first-strand cDNA, which covered alpha and beta chains. TCRs were put through approximately 21 PCR cycles of amplification with Phusion. A constant-region primer and the V-primer adapter served as the primer pair. In TCRdb, the reads were re-called with MiXCR into one record per CDR3 protein. Counted here are 85,000 to 95,000 distinct CDR3 sequences, approximately 22% occurring once; the ten biggest clones make up 9.5% to 15%. The sequencing here drew on PBMCs, taken after low-dose radiotherapy plus immunotherapy. The source is a female donor with ovarian cancer.

Ten or more counts support this clonotype. V gene TRBV4-1 combines with J gene TRBJ2-7; 8 bases are shared with TRBD1. Looked up from germline, CDR1 is MGHRA and CDR2 is YSYEKL. Trimming removed 3 bases from V and 3 bases from J; junction bases left unmatched: 7. The CDR3 is 15 residues long. DNA of the CDR3: TGCGCCAGCAGCCATCCCGGACAGGGTATCTACGAGCAGTACTTC. It encodes CASSHPGQGIYEQYF.

This clonotype has at least ten counts. The chain links TRBV24-1 to TRBJ1-5; D unresolved. V dropped 4 bases and J dropped 5 bases, with 5 bases sitting between them. The CDR3 has 12 amino acids. CDR1 and CDR2 from the germline V gene are KGHDR and SFDVKD. The CDR3 reads CATSDGDQPQHF. The DNA for the CDR3 is TGTGCCACCAGTGACGGGGATCAGCCCCAGCATTTT.

This clonotype was picked up many times. The gene calls are TRBV10-2 and TRBJ1-1; possibly TRBD1 for D (5 bases). This CDR3 is 15 amino acids long. V lost 2 bases and J 0 bases, leaving 10 bases between the germline ends. Germline V gene lookup returns CDR1 WSHSY and CDR2 SAAADI. The CDR3 here is CASSEGRALNTEAFF. CDR3 coding DNA: TGCGCCAGCAGTGAGGGCAGGGCTTTGAACACTGAAGCTTTCTTT.

This clonotype occurred many times. The rearrangement links TRBV6-9 to TRBJ1-3; D perhaps matches TRBD1 (6 bases). The germline CDR1 and CDR2 sequences are MNHGY and SVAAGI. The CDR3 loop spans 18 amino acids. The ends were cut back, 5 bases at V and 1 base at J, with 21 bases in the middle. CDR3 loop: CASSPLRGAKQSGNTIYF. In DNA, the CDR3 is TGTGCCAGCAGTCCCTTGAGGGGGGCGAAACAATCTGGAAACACCATATATTTT.

Turning to this clonotype: A single base is all that separates this from a far larger clone, so a read error is likely. This sequence joins TRBV7-2 and TRBJ2-1; no definite D call. Germline loops: CDR1 SGHTA, CDR2 FQGNSA. The CDR3 runs 12 residues. V shed 3 bases and J shed 10 bases, with 10 bases lying between them. DNA for the CDR3: TGTGCCAGCAGCTTTACTCGCTACGAGCAGTTCTTC. Residues: CASSFTRYEQFF.

This clonotype has a count of ten or more. The chain joins TRBV19 to TRBJ2-2; 7 nucleotides match TRBD2. The V segment lost 2 bases and the J segment 4 bases; nucleotides outside the gene matches: 7. This CDR3 is 16 amino acids long. CDR1 and CDR2 (germline): LNHDA, SQIVND (reference sequence). In DNA, the CDR3 is TGTGCCAGTAGTATATTTGGGGGAGGGCCCACCGGGGAGCTGTTTTTT. Protein sequence: CASSIFGGGPTGELFF. Using reference TRBV19 and TRBJ2-2 for the parts outside the CDR3, the full variable domain is DGGITQSPKYLFRKEGQNVTLSCEQNLNHDAMYWYRQDPGQGLRLIYYSQIVNDFQKGDIAEGYSVSREKKESFPLTVTSAQKNPTAFYLCASSIFGGGPTGELFFGEGSRLTVL.

This clonotype has a handful of counts. The chain carries TRBV3-1 and TRBJ1-1, with D unresolved. This CDR3 region has 13 residues. Germline V lookup: CDR1 LGHDT, CDR2 YNNKEL (reference sequence). With 6 bases removed from V and 1 base from J, the gap between germline ends came to 9 bases. As DNA, the CDR3 is TGTGCCAGCAGTCTGAAATCGAACACTGAAGCTTTCTTT. This sequence encodes CASSLKSNTEAFF.

This clonotype was observed at least ten times. The V gene is TRBV20-1, the J gene TRBJ1-2, with D uncertain. Trimming took 0 bases from V and 8 from J, leaving 19 bases between them. The CDR3 length is 15 residues. The V gene's germline CDR1 is DFQATT and CDR2 SNEGSKA (reference sequence). Here the CDR3 reads CSARDSSGDRSGYTF. The CDR3 DNA reads TGCAGTGCTAGAGACAGTTCCGGAGACCGTTCGGGCTACACCTTC.

This clonotype showed up many times. The V and J genes are TRBV13 and TRBJ2-1; the D gene is possibly TRBD2 (5 bases). Trimming took off 2 bases at V and 0 bases at J, with 8 bases between the two ends. The germline CDR1 and CDR2 sequences are PRHDT and FYEKMQ (reference sequence). The CDR3 is made up of 15 amino acids. CDR3 region: CASSLRGTSYNEQFF. The CDR3, as DNA: TGTGCCAGCAGCTTACGGGGAACCTCCTACAATGAGCAGTTCTTC. Combining the CDR3 with reference TRBV13 and TRBJ2-1 gives the whole variable domain AAGVIQSPRHLIKEKRETATLKCYPIPRHDTVYWYQQGPGQDPQFLISFYEKMQSDKGSIPDRFSAQQFSDYHSELNMSSLELGDSALYFCASSLRGTSYNEQFFGPGTRLTVL.

This clonotype was counted at least ten times. The CDR3 sequence is CASSNGLAGGLDIQYF. CDR3 nucleotide sequence: TGTGCCAGCAGCAACGGACTAGCGGGGGGATTAGACATTCAGTACTTC. The gene calls are TRBV13 and TRBJ2-4; 14 positions agree with TRBD2. In germline, CDR1 is PRHDT, CDR2 FYEKMQ (reference sequence). V dropped 5 bases and J dropped 8; count of bases not matched to a gene: 8. CDR3 length: 16 residues.

This clonotype was observed many times. The V gene is TRBV3-1, the J gene TRBJ2-3; perhaps D is TRBD1 or TRBD2 (6 bases each). Germline assignment: CDR1 LGHDT and CDR2 YNNKEL (reference sequence). CDR3 length: 17 amino acids. V lost 6 bases and J 0 bases, leaving 19 bases between the germline ends. As DNA, the CDR3 is TGTGCCAGCAGTCAGGGGCTAGGGGGGACCAGCACAGATACGCAGTATTTT. Translating it yields CASSQGLGGTSTDTQYF.

This clonotype was observed a handful of times. The chain joins TRBV27 to TRBJ2-1; D remains ambiguous. Germline V CDR1 and CDR2: MNHEY, SMNVEV (reference sequence). The CDR3 has 17 residues. V lost 6 bases and J lost 8, with 26 bases in between. The CDR3 DNA is TGTGCCAGCAGAAATTTATTGAGTAGCCCGATATTCTATGAGCAGTTCTTC. This sequence encodes CASRNLLSSPIFYEQFF.

In this sample, this clonotype turned up many times. The chain has TRBV9 and TRBJ1-4; no firm D call. The CDR3 has 15 residues. Germline values: CDR1 SGDLS, CDR2 YYNGEE. V lost 4 bases, J lost 2 bases, and 12 bases lay in between. CDR3 in DNA: TGTGCCAGCAGCTCCTCTTGGGTCACTAATGAAAAACTGTTTTTT. Encoded protein: CASSSSWVTNEKLFF.

This clonotype was observed many times. The genes are TRBV6-2 or TRBV6-3 and TRBJ2-7; D is perhaps TRBD1 or TRBD2 (5 bases each). Germline loops: CDR1 MNHEY, CDR2 SVGEGT. The CDR3 covers 14 residues. Trimming cost V 0 bases and J 5 bases, with 11 bases left between them. The CDR3: CASSYSVGTHEQYF. CDR3 nucleotide sequence: TGTGCCAGCAGTTACTCAGTGGGGACCCACGAGCAGTACTTC.

Only a few counts were recorded for this clonotype. This sequence joins TRBV5-1 and TRBJ1-1; 9 bases agree with TRBD1. The CDR3 is 15 amino acids. CDR1 and CDR2 (germline): SGHRS, YFSETQ. V lost 9 bases to trimming and J lost 3 bases; unmatched junction nucleotides: 12. In DNA form, the CDR3 reads TGCGCCACACGACGAGGGACAGGGACCGACACTGAAGCTTTCTTT. It is translated as CATRRGTGTDTEAFF.

Concerning this clonotype itself: Given a much more abundant clone one base away, this may be a read error. CDR3 in amino acids: CASSQGFQGAYEQHF. The CDR3 bases are TGTGCCAGCAGCCAAGGTTTTCAGGGGGCTTACGAGCAGCACTTC. V gene TRBV4-2 combines with J gene TRBJ2-7, with 8 bases that match TRBD1. Per germline, CDR1 LGHNA and CDR2 YNFKEQ. CDR3 size: 15 residues.

This clonotype was observed at least ten times. The chain recombines TRBV20-1 with TRBJ1-5; 8 bases align to TRBD1. The CDR3 covers 14 residues. The V and J ends lost 6 bases and 6 bases, in that order; junction bases with no gene match: 10. CDR1 and CDR2 (germline): DFQATT, SNEGSKA (reference sequence). The CDR3 nucleotides read TGCAGTGCCACCGGGACAGGCCTTTTTCAGCCCCAGCATTTT. Encoded protein: CSATGTGLFQPQHF.

This clonotype appeared a single time. The chain couples TRBV3-1 to TRBJ2-1; 9 bases fit TRBD2. The CDR3 consists of 17 residues. The germline gives CDR1 LGHDT, CDR2 YNNKEL (reference sequence). J was trimmed by 4 bases and V by 0 bases; bases with no gene match: 7. CDR3 bases: TGTGCCAGCAGCCAAGATGAGTCTAGCGGGGCTTACAATGAGCAGTTCTTC. Translation: CASSQDESSGAYNEQFF.